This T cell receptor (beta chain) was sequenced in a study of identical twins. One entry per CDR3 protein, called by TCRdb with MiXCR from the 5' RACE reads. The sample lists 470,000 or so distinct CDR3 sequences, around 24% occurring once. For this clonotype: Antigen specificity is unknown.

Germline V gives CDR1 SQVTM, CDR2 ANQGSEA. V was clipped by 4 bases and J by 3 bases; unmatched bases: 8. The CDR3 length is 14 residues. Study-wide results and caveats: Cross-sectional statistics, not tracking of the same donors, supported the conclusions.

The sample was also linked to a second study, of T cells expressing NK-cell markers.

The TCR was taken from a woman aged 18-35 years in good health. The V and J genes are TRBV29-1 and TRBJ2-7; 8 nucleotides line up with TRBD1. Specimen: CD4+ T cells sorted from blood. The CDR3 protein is CSVGGFGTGYEQYF. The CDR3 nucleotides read TGCAGCGTTGGGGGCTTTGGGACAGGCTACGAGCAGTACTTC.